This TCR beta chain appears in the sequencing data of a study of CD8+ T cells in alopecia areata. cDNA prepared by RNA extraction and subsequent reverse transcription served as the template for sequencing. The protocol was immunoSEQ multiplex PCR, while the TCRdb copy is restricted to in-frame clones and leaves out a portion. The sample lists about 200,000 clones, more than 50% seen once, with 4.9% in the top ten. Study findings and constraints: Scalp data also include sequences from resident alphabeta T cells of normal skin. Across lesional scalp, and particularly alopecia totalis/universalis, clonality surpassed that of normal scalp. Patients shared TCRs less clearly than mice did, possibly owing to HLA.

This clone was seen a handful of times. Its target is unknown. Both CD4+ and CD8+ T cells were separated by sorting PBMCs. The sequencing sample was made of CD8+ T cells sorted from blood. This TCR derives from a human donor in good health.

The CDR3 nucleotides read TGTGCCAGCAGCTTGGGGGGCGTTGACAATGAGCAGTTCTTC. Amino acid sequence: CASSLGGVDNEQFF. The rearrangement joins TRBV5-4 to TRBJ2-1, with D maybe TRBD1 (5 bases). Between the trimmed V and J ends, which lost 0 bases and 5 bases, there was a span of 9 bases. Per germline, CDR1 SGHNT and CDR2 YYREEE (reference sequence). The CDR3 runs 14 residues.